Listed below are T cell receptor beta chains from one sample, sequenced in a study of blood T cells in healthy people across ages. MiXCR, run by TCRdb on the 5' RACE reads, gives a single entry per CDR3 protein. The data contain over 600,000 distinct CDR3 sequences, roughly three fifths of them singletons. Sequencing input: blood. Source of these receptors: a middle-aged man in good health. The CDR3 runs from the conserved cysteine through the conserved F or W. The D gene is left open where the match is weak. Rows give clone size only sometimes, using once, few, many, or a class for an expanded clone.

CDR3 DNA,CDR3 protein,clone size,V gene,J gene,D gene
TGTGCCAGCAGCTTAGTTGTAGGGGCCCTCTACGAGCAGTACTTC,CASSLVVGALYEQYF,-,TRBV7-9,TRBJ2-7,-
TGTGCCAGCAGTCCTAGTCCCCATGAGCAGTTCTTC,CASSPSPHEQFF,-,TRBV27,TRBJ2-1,-
TGCGCCAGCAGCTTTGGCCAAGCGGGGGGGACCTACGAGCAGTACTTC,CASSFGQAGGTYEQYF,-,TRBV5-1,TRBJ2-7,TRBD2
TGTGCCAGCAGCCCGCCTAGGGGGGCCCTCACAGATACGCAGTATTTT,CASSPPRGALTDTQYF,-,TRBV7-9,TRBJ2-3,-
TGTGCCAGCAGCATTACAGACAGGGGAGGGGAGCAGTACTTC,CASSITDRGGEQYF,-,TRBV21-1,TRBJ2-5,-
TGTGCCAGCAGTGACTGGGTTACAGCCGCCGTGGAGACCCAGTACTTC,CASSDWVTAAVETQYF,-,TRBV25-1,TRBJ2-5,-
TGTGCCAGCAGCTTATGGGGAGAGGGGGGGACCCATCAGCCCCAGCATTTT,CASSLWGEGGTHQPQHF,few,TRBV7-8,TRBJ1-5,-
TGTGCCAGCAGCTTCCCTAGGGGGGTCAATGAGCAGTTCTTC,CASSFPRGVNEQFF,-,TRBV7-2,TRBJ2-1,-
TGTGCCAGCAGAACTCATTCTGGGGCCAACGTCCTGACTTTC,CASRTHSGANVLTF,-,TRBV12-3/TRBV12-4,TRBJ2-6,-
TGTGCCAGCAGCTTAATTTCCGTGGGCGAGCAGTACTTC,CASSLISVGEQYF,-,TRBV11-2,TRBJ2-7,-
TGTGCCAGCTGGATGGCAGCGAACACTGAAGCTTTCTTT,CASWMAANTEAFF,-,TRBV19,TRBJ1-1,-
TGCGCCAGCAGCTCTGGACTAGCGGCTTCTACTTACTCCTACAATGAGCAGTTCTTC,CASSSGLAASTYSYNEQFF,-,TRBV5-1,TRBJ2-1,TRBD2
TGTGCCAGCAGCAGTACTATTCAGGACAGCGGGAACACTGAAGCTTTCTTT,CASSSTIQDSGNTEAFF,-,TRBV9,TRBJ1-1,-
TGTGCCAGCAGCCAAACGACAGAACCCTACGAGCAGTACTTC,CASSQTTEPYEQYF,-,TRBV3-1,TRBJ2-7,-
TGTGCCAGCAGTTTAGATGAAGGGTACCAAGAGACCCAGTACTTC,CASSLDEGYQETQYF,many,TRBV12-3/TRBV12-4,TRBJ2-5,-
TGTGCCAGCAGTGCCCCAGGGGATGAGCAGTTCTTC,CASSAPGDEQFF,-,TRBV28,TRBJ2-1,-
TGTGCCAGCTCGTCCGGGGGCTCTGGGGCCAACGTCCTGACTTTC,CASSSGGSGANVLTF,many,TRBV6-5,TRBJ2-6,-
TGTGCCAGCAGCGTACTAGCGGGACCAGATGAGCAGTTCTTC,CASSVLAGPDEQFF,-,TRBV7-3,TRBJ2-1,TRBD2
TGTGCCAGCAGTTACTCCGGTCCGCGCGAGACCCAGTACTTC,CASSYSGPRETQYF,-,TRBV6-2/TRBV6-3,TRBJ2-5,-
TGTGCCAGCAGCTTAGATCTATCTGTAGGGGTACAAGAGACCCAGTACTTC,CASSLDLSVGVQETQYF,few,TRBV11-2,TRBJ2-5,-
TGTGCCAGCAGTTCGCTCTCCGGGGGGCTATACAATGAGCAGTTCTTC,CASSSLSGGLYNEQFF,-,TRBV5-5,TRBJ2-1,-
TGCAGTGCTCCGACGGGGGGGGTCTTCGGCACAGATACGCAGTATTTT,CSAPTGGVFGTDTQYF,-,TRBV20-1,TRBJ2-3,TRBD2
TGTGCCAGCAGCTTAGTTCATGGACTAGCGCCCGATTTTGAGCAGTTCTTC,CASSLVHGLAPDFEQFF,-,TRBV7-2,TRBJ2-1,TRBD2
TGCAGTGCTAGACACCAGGGGACCTATGGCTACACCTTC,CSARHQGTYGYTF,few,TRBV20-1,TRBJ1-2,-
TGTGCCAGCAGCGTACCGGCACAGGGTCTTAAGTACTTC,CASSVPAQGLKYF,-,TRBV9,TRBJ2-5,-
TGTGCCAGCAGCCAAGATGGGCGGGGATCCTACAATGAGCAGTACTTC,CASSQDGRGSYNEQYF,-,TRBV4-2,TRBJ2-5,-
TGTGCCAGCAGCATTCACGATGGAGCCCCGAGGAATGAGCAGTTCTTC,CASSIHDGAPRNEQFF,-,TRBV5-5,TRBJ2-1,-
TGTGCCAGCACCAAATTTGGGGTGAACACTGAAGCTTTCTTT,CASTKFGVNTEAFF,-,TRBV6-2/TRBV6-3,TRBJ1-1,-
TGCGCCAGCAGCCAAGATTTGAGTCCGACTTACGAGCAGTACTTC,CASSQDLSPTYEQYF,-,TRBV4-1,TRBJ2-7,-
TGCGCCAGCAGCCCCGAACCGAGGGAGCCCAATGAGCAGTACTTC,CASSPEPREPNEQYF,-,TRBV4-3,TRBJ2-5,-
TGTACCAGCAGCTATTTGACAGCCTCCTACGAGCAGTACTTC,CTSSYLTASYEQYF,few,TRBV7-2,TRBJ2-7,-
TGTGCCAGCAGCGATGGGAGAAGTCAGTTCTTC,CASSDGRSQFF,-,TRBV28,TRBJ2-1,-
TGTGCCAGCAGTTGGGAGGTTGGCGGCTACACCTTC,CASSWEVGGYTF,-,TRBV6-6,TRBJ1-2,-
TGCGCCAGCAGCCAGGATGGTGGGGAGACCCAGTACTTC,CASSQDGGETQYF,-,TRBV4-3,TRBJ2-5,-
TGCGCCAGCAGCCAAGAAAAATCGACAGGGACCCCAAGGGATACCCAGTACTTC,CASSQEKSTGTPRDTQYF,few,TRBV4-1,TRBJ2-5,TRBD1
TGTGCCAGCAGCTCGCCCGTACACAAAACAGATACGCAGTATTTT,CASSSPVHKTDTQYF,-,TRBV13,TRBJ2-3,-
TGCAGCGCGAAGGAAGGCAGGGGACTTATGGATACGCAGTATTTT,CSAKEGRGLMDTQYF,-,TRBV29-1,TRBJ2-3,-
TGTGCCAGTAGTACTACCGGGACTACTTCCGTCGGGCAGTTCTTC,CASSTTGTTSVGQFF,-,TRBV19,TRBJ2-1,TRBD2
TGTGCTAGCAGCTCCCATGTTACTAGTTCGGAGACCCAGTACTTC,CASSSHVTSSETQYF,-,TRBV7-7,TRBJ2-5,-
TGTGCCAGCAGCTTAGGTGGGAGTTGGAATGAGCAGTTCTTC,CASSLGGSWNEQFF,few,TRBV7-3,TRBJ2-1,-
TGTGCCAGCAGCCATAACGACGGAGCTAACTATGGCTACACTTTC,CASSHNDGANYGYTF,-,TRBV4-2,TRBJ1-2,-
TGCAGTGCCCTGGTCGGGTCGGGGGGGAACAATCAGCCCCAGCATTTT,CSALVGSGGNNQPQHF,-,TRBV20-1,TRBJ1-5,-
TGTGCCAGCAGCTTAGCTCTTAGACTAGGGGAAGAGACCCAGTACTTC,CASSLALRLGEETQYF,few,TRBV7-2,TRBJ2-5,-
TGCAGTGCGGGCGACAGCGGGGGGTACTACGAGCAGTACTTC,CSAGDSGGYYEQYF,few,TRBV20-1,TRBJ2-7,TRBD2
TGTGCCAGCACCGGGACTAGCGGGGGGGAGACCCAGTACTTC,CASTGTSGGETQYF,few,TRBV2,TRBJ2-5,TRBD2
TGTGCCAGCAGCGAGCAGGAGTTTTCGTCAGATACGCAGTATTTT,CASSEQEFSSDTQYF,-,TRBV2,TRBJ2-3,-
TGCAGCGTTGTCTTGACCCAAGAGACCCAGTACTTC,CSVVLTQETQYF,-,TRBV29-1,TRBJ2-5,-
TGCAGTGCTCCGAACAGCGGGGGGTGGTACAATGAGCAGTTCTTC,CSAPNSGGWYNEQFF,few,TRBV20-1,TRBJ2-1,TRBD2
TGTGCCAGCAGTTATCTGACCACCGGGGAGCTGTTTTTT,CASSYLTTGELFF,once,TRBV6-5,TRBJ2-2,-